A selection of T cell receptor beta chains follows, all from one sample in a study. TCRdb reprocessed the 5' RACE reads with MiXCR, giving one entry per CDR3 protein. This sample yields some 11,000 distinct CDR3 sequences, of which around 28% are seen a single time; around 3.1% belongs to the top ten. The sample consisted of Tregs sorted from a lymph node. These receptors were obtained from a female donor with breast cancer. Each CDR3 is given without its conserved first and last residue.

CDR3 protein	V gene
ASSYRLAGSSYNEQF	TRBV6-5
ASSLEGENYEQY	TRBV5-1
ASNPGQGLSTEAF	TRBV12-3/TRBV12-4
SVEGQYQETQY	TRBV29-1
SAASVEREGFDTQY	TRBV20-1
ASSTGDSAFMNTEAF	TRBV5-1
SARASNQPQH	TRBV20-1
SALAKTYNEQL	TRBV20-1
ASSLLGGRLYNEQF	TRBV7-3
SAHSRGLGGYT	TRBV20-1
ASSPGPNSNEQF	TRBV5-1
ASSLDLRQGGTGELF	TRBV5-1
SARKAGSYEQY	TRBV20-1
ATSDRGQGVYEQY	TRBV24-1
ASSSGDTQY	TRBV6-5
ASRPQGSGNTIY	TRBV6-5
ATSGTDTEAF	TRBV24-1
SAPVPTRFTDTQY	TRBV20-1
ASSGQTGGYLGEQY	TRBV25-1
SARRVDYNEQF	TRBV20-1
ASSQWGQETQY	TRBV5-1
ASTEIGDTEAF	TRBV19
ASKAQGYRGTGAF	TRBV19
ASSHGGRGSSGANVLT	TRBV4-1
ASSLTSGRPYNEQF	TRBV7-3